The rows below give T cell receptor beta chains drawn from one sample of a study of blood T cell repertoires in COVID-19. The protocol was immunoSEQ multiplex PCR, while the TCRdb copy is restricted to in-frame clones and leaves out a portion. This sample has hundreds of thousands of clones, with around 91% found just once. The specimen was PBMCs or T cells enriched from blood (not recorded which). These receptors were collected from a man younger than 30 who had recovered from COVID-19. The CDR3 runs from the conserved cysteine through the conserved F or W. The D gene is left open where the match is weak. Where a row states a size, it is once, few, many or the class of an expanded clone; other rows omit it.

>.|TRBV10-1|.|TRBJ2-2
TGCGCCAGCAGTGAAAGAGGCGGGGAGCTGTTTTTT
CASSERGGELFF
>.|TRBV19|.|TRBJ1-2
TGTGCCAGTAGAAAGGGGCCCGGCTACACCTTC
CASRKGPGYTF
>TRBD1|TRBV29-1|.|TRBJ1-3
TGCAGCGTAACGCCCCAGGGGGCTGGAAACACCATATATTTT
CSVTPQGAGNTIYF
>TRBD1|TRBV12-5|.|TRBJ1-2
TGTGCTAGTGGTTGGACAGGGGGCGGCTACACCTTC
CASGWTGGGYTF
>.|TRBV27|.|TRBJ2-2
TGTGCCAGCAGTTTCCTCGCGGACGGGGAGCTGTTTTTT
CASSFLADGELFF
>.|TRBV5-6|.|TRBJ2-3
TGTGCCAGCAGCTTAGGGACTCCTGGCCTCGTGCAGTATTTT
CASSLGTPGLVQYF
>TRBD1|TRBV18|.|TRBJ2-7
TGTGCCAGCTCATCGGGACAGACCTCCTACGAGCAGTACTTC
CASSSGQTSYEQYF
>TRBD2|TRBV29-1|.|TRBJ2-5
TGCAGCGGCGGGGGCCAAGAGACCCAGTACTTC
CSGGGQETQYF
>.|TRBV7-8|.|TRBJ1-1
TGTGCCAGCAGCTTCCCCTCAGGACACAGAGCTTTCTTT
CASSFPSGHRAFF
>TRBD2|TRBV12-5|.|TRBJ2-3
TGTGCTAGTGGTTTAGGTAGCGGGAGGACGGGAGATACGCAGTATTTT
CASGLGSGRTGDTQYF
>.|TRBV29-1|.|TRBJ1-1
TGCAGCGTCTCCCATGCAGGGGCGGCTGAAGCTTTCTTT
CSVSHAGAAEAFF
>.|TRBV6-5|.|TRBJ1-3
TGTGCCAGCAGTTACAGACCGCCGGAGGAGGGAAACACCATATATTTT
CASSYRPPEEGNTIYF
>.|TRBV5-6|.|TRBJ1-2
TGTGCCAGCAGCTTCACCATGGGGCGAGAAAACTATGGCTACACCTTC
CASSFTMGRENYGYTF
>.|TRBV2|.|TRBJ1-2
TGTGCCAGCACCCCTTTAACAGGGCCCTATGGCTACACCTTC
CASTPLTGPYGYTF
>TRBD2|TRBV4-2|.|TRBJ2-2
TGTGCCAGCAGCGAAACCTCAGCGGGGGGGACCGGGGAGCTGTTTTTT
CASSETSAGGTGELFF
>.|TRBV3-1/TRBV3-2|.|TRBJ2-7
TGTGCCAGCAGCCAAGGACAGTACGAGCAGTACTTC
CASSQGQYEQYF
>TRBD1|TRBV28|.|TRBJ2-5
TGTGCCAGCAGTCTAGCCGGGACAGCCCAAGAGACCCAGTACTTC
CASSLAGTAQETQYF
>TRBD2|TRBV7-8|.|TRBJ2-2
TGTGCCAGCAGCTTAGGCGGGAGTCTGACCGGGGAGCTGTTTTTT
CASSLGGSLTGELFF
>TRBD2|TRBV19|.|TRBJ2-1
TGTGCCACCGACGGCGGGGGACCCTACAATGAGCAGTTCTTC
CATDGGGPYNEQFF
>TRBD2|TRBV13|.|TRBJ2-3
TGTGCCAGCAGCCTCCTCGCGGGGGGAAATATAGCAGATACGCAGTATTTT
CASSLLAGGNIADTQYF
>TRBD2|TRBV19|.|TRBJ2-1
TGTGCCAGTAGTATACGGGGGGACGGCAATGAGCAGTTCTTC
CASSIRGDGNEQFF
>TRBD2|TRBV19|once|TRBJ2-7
TGTGCCAGTAGTATCTCCCACACGTGGACTAGCGTCTCCTACGAGCAGTACTTC
CASSISHTWTSVSYEQYF
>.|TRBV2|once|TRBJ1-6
TGTGCCAGCAGTGAGATGGCGCAGGGTGTTTCACCCCTCCACTTT
CASSEMAQGVSPLHF
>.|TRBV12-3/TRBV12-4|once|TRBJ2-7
TGTGCCAGCAGTTCTGAGGGTTCGGGCGAGCAGTACTTC
CASSSEGSGEQYF
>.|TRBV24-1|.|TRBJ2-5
TGTGCCACCAGCGGAAGGGACACGGGCAATCAAGAGACCCAGTACTTC
CATSGRDTGNQETQYF